The 8 T cell receptor beta chains below were found in one sample sequenced in a study of CD8 T cells in ankylosing spondylitis. TCRdb re-analysed the 5' RACE reads in MiXCR, keeping a single row per CDR3 protein. The profile shows some 200,000 distinct CDR3 sequences, more than 10% of them singletons. Sequenced input: blood, either unsorted or a sorted T cell fraction (not recorded which). The source is a male donor with ankylosing spondylitis or in good health (not recorded which).

V usage is TRBV5-1 and J usage is TRBJ2-2, with D perhaps TRBD1 (5 bases). This CDR3 is 14 amino acids long. Germline-derived CDR1 and CDR2 are SGHRS and YFSETQ. V was shortened by 0 bases and J by 11 bases, with 14 bases between the two germline ends. Here the CDR3 reads CASSLGGSGSELFF. The CDR3 DNA is TGCGCCAGCAGCTTGGGGGGCTCTGGGTCCGAGCTGTTTTTT.

J is TRBJ2-3 and V is TRBV9; 7 nucleotides agree with TRBD1. This CDR3 has 17 residues. Germline CDR1 is SGDLS and CDR2 is YYNGEE. V dropped 4 bases and J dropped 2; count of bases not matched to a gene: 13. CDR3 sequence reads: CASSPLTGADSTDTQYF. DNA for the CDR3: TGTGCCAGCAGCCCCCTAACAGGGGCCGATTCCACAGATACGCAGTATTTT.

The J gene is TRBJ2-3, the V gene TRBV6-2 or TRBV6-3; possible D gene TRBD2, 7 bases. The CDR3 loop spans 14 amino acids. Germline loops: CDR1 MNHEY, CDR2 SVGEGT. V lost 7 bases to trimming and J lost 3 bases, with 14 bases between them. The CDR3 is CASIVGGGTDTQYF. Written as DNA, the CDR3 is TGTGCCAGCATCGTGGGAGGGGGAACAGATACGCAGTATTTT.

This clonotype has a handful of counts. The chain combines TRBV2 with TRBJ1-6, with D unclear. Germline V gene lookup returns CDR1 SNHLY and CDR2 FYNNEI. The CDR3 extends over 14 amino acids. The V end was cut by 0 bases, the J end by 7 bases, with 7 bases between. In DNA form, the CDR3 reads TGTGCCAGCAGTGAAGCGCCGGTGAATTCACCCCTCCACTTT. It specifies CASSEAPVNSPLHF.

The chain uses TRBV7-7 and TRBJ2-7; 9 bases align to TRBD1. CDR3 length: 12 residues. Germline trimming cut 4 bases from V and 6 bases from J; bases unmatched to any gene: 1. Germline CDR1 reads SSHAT; CDR2 reads FNYEAQ (reference sequence). The CDR3 region is CASSSGQGEQYF. The CDR3 DNA follows: TGTGCCAGCAGCTCGGGACAGGGCGAGCAGTACTTC.

This clonotype was observed a handful of times. The rearrangement uses TRBV6-1 and TRBJ2-6, with 8 bases fitting TRBD1. The germline V gene has CDR1 MNHNS and CDR2 SASEGT. The CDR3 extends over 16 amino acids. Germline trimming cut 6 bases from V and 2 bases from J; bases unmatched to any gene: 6. The CDR3 is CASSQGAPPGANVLTF. CDR3 nucleotides: TGTGCCAGCAGCCAGGGGGCGCCCCCTGGGGCCAACGTCCTGACTTTC.

The chain combines TRBV20-1 with TRBJ2-2; D gene uncertain. V was pared by 4 bases and J by 8 bases, with 14 bases between. Germline-derived CDR1 and CDR2 are DFQATT and SNEGSKA (reference sequence). The CDR3 totals 13 residues. The CDR3 sequence is CSATRLTAGELFF. In DNA, the CDR3 is TGCAGTGCTACCCGTCTGACGGCTGGGGAGCTGTTTTTT.

This clonotype was counted between two and nine times. The V call is TRBV7-9, the J call TRBJ1-1; 9 nucleotides line up with TRBD1. Germline V gene sequence: CDR1 SEHNR, CDR2 FQNEAQ (reference sequence). The ends lost 5 bases at V and 8 bases at J; junction bases unmatched: 9. The CDR3 runs to 14 residues. CDR3 in amino acids: CASSPDRGASEAFF. DNA of the CDR3: TGTGCCAGCAGCCCGGACAGGGGAGCCTCCGAAGCTTTCTTT. The full variable domain, rest sourced from reference TRBV7-9 and TRBJ1-1, is DTGVSQNPRHKITKRGQNVTFRCDPISEHNRLYWYRQTLGQGPEFLTYFQNEAQLEKSRLLSDRFSAERPKGSFSTLEIQRTEQGDSAMYLCASSPDRGASEAFFGQGTRLTVV.